The sequence of this T cell receptor beta chain was determined in a study of T-cell memory formation after mild COVID-19. General observations from the study: Clones that contracted clustered mainly in CM and EM if CD4+ and in EMRA if CD8+.

From the 5' RACE reads, TCRdb called clonotypes with MiXCR, one entry per CDR3 protein. The table records 350,000 to 450,000 distinct CDR3 sequences, 20% of them present only once. Concerning this clonotype itself: What it recognizes is unknown.

The V gene's germline CDR1 is ENHRY and CDR2 SYGVKD. This CDR3 contains 16 residues. Trimming pared 3 bases from V and 10 bases from J, leaving 19 bases between. This sequence was found in an adult woman who had mild COVID-19 (a few samples of this study predate the infection). Cell type and time point are not known. The sample taken for sequencing was PBMCs or a T cell subset sorted from them (not recorded which). The genes are TRBV10-3 and TRBJ1-6; no firm D call. CDR3 in DNA: TGTGCCATCAGTGACCGGATCGACCCGTCCTGGTCACCCCTCCACTTT. Its translation: CAISDRIDPSWSPLHF.